A single sample is the source of the 9 T cell receptor beta chains below, sequenced in a study of blood T cells in healthy people across ages. Sample-barcoded 5' priming and a J-beta primer mix drove a second PCR of about 6 to 11 cycles. MiXCR was run by TCRdb on the 5' RACE reads, yielding one entry per CDR3 protein. This table holds almost 800,000 distinct CDR3 sequences, roughly 50% found once. The specimen sequenced was blood. These receptors were collected from a man aged 25-45 years in good health.

This clonotype appeared a few times. The J gene is TRBJ2-1, the V gene TRBV20-1; weak D call: TRBD1 (5 bases). Germline lookup yields CDR1 DFQATT and CDR2 SNEGSKA (reference sequence). Trimming shortened V by 3 bases and J by 1 base, and 10 bases separated the two germline ends. The CDR3 sequence is 14 residues long. The CDR3 DNA follows: TGCAGTGCTAGCGACAGTTCTTCCTACAATGAGCAGTTCTTC. It is translated as CSASDSSSYNEQFF.

This chain connects TRBV12-3 or TRBV12-4 to TRBJ2-7; the D gene is possibly TRBD2 (6 bases). This CDR3 has 15 residues. Trimming left V 4 bases short and J 0 bases short, with 13 bases between. The CDR3 region has the DNA TGTGCCAGCAGTTCCCCGGGACTGAGCTCCTACGAGCAGTACTTC. It translates to CASSSPGLSSYEQYF.

This clonotype was counted only a few times. The rearrangement joins TRBV4-3 to TRBJ2-6, with 7 bases matching TRBD1. This CDR3 has 18 amino acids. Germline V gives CDR1 LGHNA, CDR2 YSLEER. V dropped 4 bases and J dropped 6; count of bases not matched to a gene: 15. CDR3 amino acids: CASSPIWDSVGLANVLTF. CDR3 bases: TGCGCCAGCAGCCCGATATGGGACAGTGTGGGTCTGGCCAACGTCCTGACTTTC.

This clonotype occurred a few times. V usage is TRBV4-2 and J usage is TRBJ2-7; D possibly corresponds to TRBD1 (5 bases). The CDR3 loop spans 15 amino acids. Trimming removed 0 bases at V and 2 bases at J, with 11 bases between. CDR1 and CDR2 from the germline V gene are LGHNA and YNFKEQ. Here the CDR3 DNA reads TGTGCCAGCAGCCAAGAACAGGATCCAACCTACGAGCAGTACTTC. As protein: CASSQEQDPTYEQYF.

The rearrangement joins TRBV6-6 to TRBJ2-1, with 7 positions matching TRBD1. The CDR3 runs 14 residues. V lost 7 bases to trimming and J lost 5 bases; unmatched junction nucleotides: 8. Per the germline V gene, CDR1 is MNHNY and CDR2 is SVGAGI (reference sequence). The CDR3 spells CASIDQGVHNEQFF. For the CDR3, the DNA is TGTGCCAGCATCGACCAGGGGGTCCACAATGAGCAGTTCTTC.

V is TRBV6-5 and J is TRBJ1-2; D unresolved. The germline V gene has CDR1 MNHEY and CDR2 SVGAGI. CDR3 size: 13 residues. Trimming stripped 0 bases from V and 7 bases from J, with 9 bases between. The CDR3 DNA follows: TGTGCCAGCAGTTACTCGAATAAGGGTGGCTACACCTTC. This encodes CASSYSNKGGYTF.

The J gene is TRBJ2-1, the V gene TRBV4-3; 8 bases are shared with TRBD2. In germline, CDR1 is LGHNA, CDR2 YSLEER. The CDR3 sequence is 17 residues long. After removal of 1 base from V and 4 bases from J, the junction contained 9 bases not matched to a gene. CDR3 in DNA: TGCGCCAGCAGCCAAGTAACAGGACTAGCAGAGTACAATGAGCAGTTCTTC. Translated: CASSQVTGLAEYNEQFF.

In DNA form, the CDR3 reads TGTGCCAGCAGGGTGAGCATACGGGAGATAGGCGGCTACACCTTC. Translating it yields CASRVSIREIGGYTF. The V and J genes are TRBV6-2 or TRBV6-3 and TRBJ1-2; D not certain. Trimming removed 6 bases from V and 8 bases from J, with 22 bases in between. The length of the CDR3 is 15 residues. From germline, CDR1 is MNHEY and CDR2 SVGEGT.

The V call is TRBV20-1, the J call TRBJ2-7, with a tentative D call TRBD2 (5 bases). Trimming cost V 3 bases and J 0 bases, with 9 bases left between them. Germline V gene data show CDR1 as DFQATT and CDR2 as SNEGSKA (reference sequence). The CDR3 is made up of 13 amino acids. Written as DNA, the CDR3 is TGCAGTGCTAGCGGGATCGACTCCTACGAGCAGTACTTC. This translates into CSASGIDSYEQYF.